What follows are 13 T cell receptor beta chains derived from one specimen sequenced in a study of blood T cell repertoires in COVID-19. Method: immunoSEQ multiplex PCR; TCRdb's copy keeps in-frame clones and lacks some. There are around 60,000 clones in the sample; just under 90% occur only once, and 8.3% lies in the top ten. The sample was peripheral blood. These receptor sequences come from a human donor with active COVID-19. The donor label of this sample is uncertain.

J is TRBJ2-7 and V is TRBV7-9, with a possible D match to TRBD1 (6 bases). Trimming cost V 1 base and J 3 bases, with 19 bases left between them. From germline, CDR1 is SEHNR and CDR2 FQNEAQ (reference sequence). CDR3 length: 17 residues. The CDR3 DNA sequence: TGTGCCAGCAGCTTAGAGACAGGCGCCATGGCCAACTACGAGCAGTACTTC. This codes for CASSLETGAMANYEQYF.

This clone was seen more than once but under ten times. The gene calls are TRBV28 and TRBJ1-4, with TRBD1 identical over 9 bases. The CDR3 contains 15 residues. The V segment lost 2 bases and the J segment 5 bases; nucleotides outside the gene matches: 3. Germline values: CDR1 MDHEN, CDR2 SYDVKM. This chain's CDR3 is CASSLEGQGNEKLFF. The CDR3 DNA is TGTGCCAGCAGTTTAGAGGGACAGGGCAATGAAAAACTGTTTTTT. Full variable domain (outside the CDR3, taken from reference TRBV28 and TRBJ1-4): DVKVTQSSRYLVKRTGEKVFLECVQDMDHENMFWYRQDPGLGLRLIYFSYDVKMKEKGDIPEGYSVSREKKERFSLILESASTNQTSMYLCASSLEGQGNEKLFFGSGTQLSVL.

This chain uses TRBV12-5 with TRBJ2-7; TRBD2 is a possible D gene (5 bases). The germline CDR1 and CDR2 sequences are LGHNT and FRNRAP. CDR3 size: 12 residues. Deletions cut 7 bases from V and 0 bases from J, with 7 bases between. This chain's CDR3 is CASAGGSYEQYF. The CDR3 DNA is TGTGCTAGTGCTGGAGGCTCCTACGAGCAGTACTTC.

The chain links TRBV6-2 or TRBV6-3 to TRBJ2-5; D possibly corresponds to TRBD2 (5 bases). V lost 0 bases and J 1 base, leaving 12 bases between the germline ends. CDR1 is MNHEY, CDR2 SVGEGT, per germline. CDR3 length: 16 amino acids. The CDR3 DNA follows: TGTGCCAGCAGTTACTCTAGCCGAGGGCCCCAAGAGACCCAGTACTTC. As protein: CASSYSSRGPQETQYF.

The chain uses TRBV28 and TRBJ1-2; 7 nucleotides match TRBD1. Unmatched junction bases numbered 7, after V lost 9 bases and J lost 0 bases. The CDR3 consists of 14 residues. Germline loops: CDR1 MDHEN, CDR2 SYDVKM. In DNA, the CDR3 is TGTGCCAGTGGGGACAGCCGAGCTAACTATGGCTACACCTTC. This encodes CASGDSRANYGYTF.

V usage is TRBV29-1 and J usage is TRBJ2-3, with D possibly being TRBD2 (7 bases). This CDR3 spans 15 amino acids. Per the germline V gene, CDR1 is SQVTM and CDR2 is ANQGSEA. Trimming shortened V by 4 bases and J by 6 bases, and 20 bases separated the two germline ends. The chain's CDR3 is CSVGGGPGRGDTQYF. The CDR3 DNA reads TGCAGCGTTGGGGGGGGCCCAGGGCGAGGGGATACGCAGTATTTT.

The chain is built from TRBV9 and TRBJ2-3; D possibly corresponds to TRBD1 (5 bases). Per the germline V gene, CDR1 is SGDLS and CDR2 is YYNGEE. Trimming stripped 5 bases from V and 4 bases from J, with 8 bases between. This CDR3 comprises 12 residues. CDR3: CASSQGSDTQYF. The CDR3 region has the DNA TGTGCCAGCAGTCAGGGCTCAGATACGCAGTATTTT.

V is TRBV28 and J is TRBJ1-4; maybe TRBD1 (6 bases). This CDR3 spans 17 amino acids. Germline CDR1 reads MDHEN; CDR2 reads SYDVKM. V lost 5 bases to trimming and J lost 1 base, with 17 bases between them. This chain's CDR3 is CASSQQGGGQTNEKLFF. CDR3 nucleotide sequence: TGTGCCAGCAGTCAACAGGGTGGGGGCCAAACTAATGAAAAACTGTTTTTT. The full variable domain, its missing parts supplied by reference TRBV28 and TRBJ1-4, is DVKVTQSSRYLVKRTGEKVFLECVQDMDHENMFWYRQDPGLGLRLIYFSYDVKMKEKGDIPEGYSVSREKKERFSLILESASTNQTSMYLCASSQQGGGQTNEKLFFGSGTQLSVL.

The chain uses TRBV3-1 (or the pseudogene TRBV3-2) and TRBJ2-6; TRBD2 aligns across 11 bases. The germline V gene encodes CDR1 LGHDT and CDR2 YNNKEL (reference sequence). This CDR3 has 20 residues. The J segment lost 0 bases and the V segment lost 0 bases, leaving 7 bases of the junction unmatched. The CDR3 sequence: CASSQEGLAGGDSGANVLTF. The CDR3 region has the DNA TGTGCCAGCAGCCAAGAGGGCCTAGCGGGAGGCGACTCTGGGGCCAACGTCCTGACTTTC.

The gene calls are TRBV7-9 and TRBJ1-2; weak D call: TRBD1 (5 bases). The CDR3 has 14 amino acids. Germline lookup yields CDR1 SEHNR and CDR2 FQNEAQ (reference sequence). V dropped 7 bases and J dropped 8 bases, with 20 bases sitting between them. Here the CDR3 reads CASTSVVGGGGYTF. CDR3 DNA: TGTGCCAGCACCTCAGTGGTTGGGGGGGGAGGCTACACCTTC. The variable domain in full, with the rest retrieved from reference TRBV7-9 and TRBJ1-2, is DTGVSQNPRHKITKRGQNVTFRCDPISEHNRLYWYRQTLGQGPEFLTYFQNEAQLEKSRLLSDRFSAERPKGSFSTLEIQRTEQGDSAMYLCASTSVVGGGGYTFGSGTRLTVV.

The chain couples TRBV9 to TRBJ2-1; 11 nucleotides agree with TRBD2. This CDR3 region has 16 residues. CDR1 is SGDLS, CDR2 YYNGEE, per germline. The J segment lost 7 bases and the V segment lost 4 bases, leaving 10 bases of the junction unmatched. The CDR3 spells CASSIDSGRAINEQFF. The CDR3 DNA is TGTGCCAGCAGCATCGATAGCGGGAGGGCCATTAATGAGCAGTTCTTC. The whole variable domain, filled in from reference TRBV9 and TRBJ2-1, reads DSGVTQTPKHLITATGQRVTLRCSPRSGDLSVYWYQQSLDQGLQFLIQYYNGEERAKGNILERFSAQQFPDLHSELNLSSLELGDSALYFCASSIDSGRAINEQFFGPGTRLTVL.

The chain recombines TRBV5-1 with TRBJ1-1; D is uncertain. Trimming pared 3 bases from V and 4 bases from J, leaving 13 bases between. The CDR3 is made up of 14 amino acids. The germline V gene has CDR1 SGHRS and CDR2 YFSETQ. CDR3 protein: CASSYTPEVTEAFF. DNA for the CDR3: TGCGCCAGCAGCTATACCCCAGAGGTCACTGAAGCTTTCTTT.

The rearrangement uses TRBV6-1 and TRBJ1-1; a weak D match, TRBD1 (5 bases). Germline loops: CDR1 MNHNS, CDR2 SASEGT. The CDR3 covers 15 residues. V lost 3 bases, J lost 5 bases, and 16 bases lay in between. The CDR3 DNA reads TGTGCCAGCAGTGAGTCGGGGGGAGCGAGGACTGAAGCTTTCTTT. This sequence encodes CASSESGGARTEAFF.